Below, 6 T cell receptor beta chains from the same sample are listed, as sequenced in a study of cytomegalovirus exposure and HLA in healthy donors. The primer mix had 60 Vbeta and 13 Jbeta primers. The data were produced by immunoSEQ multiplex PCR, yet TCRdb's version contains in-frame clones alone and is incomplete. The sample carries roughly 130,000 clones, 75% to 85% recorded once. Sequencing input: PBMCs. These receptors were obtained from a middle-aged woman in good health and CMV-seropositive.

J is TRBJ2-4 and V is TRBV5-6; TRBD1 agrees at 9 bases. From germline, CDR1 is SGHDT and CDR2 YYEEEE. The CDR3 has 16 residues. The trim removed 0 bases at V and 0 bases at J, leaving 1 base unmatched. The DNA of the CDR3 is TGTGCCAGCAGCTTGGTGACAGGGGGAGCCAAAAACATTCAGTACTTC. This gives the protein CASSLVTGGAKNIQYF. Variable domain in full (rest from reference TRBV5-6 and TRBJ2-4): DAGVTQSPTHLIKTRGQQVTLRCSPKSGHDTVSWYQQALGQGPQFIFQYYEEEERQRGNFPDRFSGHQFPNYSSELNVNALLLGDSALYLCASSLVTGGAKNIQYFGAGTRLSVL.

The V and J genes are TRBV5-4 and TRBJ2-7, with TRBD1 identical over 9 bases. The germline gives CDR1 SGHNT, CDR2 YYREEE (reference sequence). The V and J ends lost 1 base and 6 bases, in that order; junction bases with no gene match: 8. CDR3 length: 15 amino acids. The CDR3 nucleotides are TGTGCCAGCAGCTTGATGACAGGGGGAACACGCGAGCAGTACTTC. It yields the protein CASSLMTGGTREQYF.

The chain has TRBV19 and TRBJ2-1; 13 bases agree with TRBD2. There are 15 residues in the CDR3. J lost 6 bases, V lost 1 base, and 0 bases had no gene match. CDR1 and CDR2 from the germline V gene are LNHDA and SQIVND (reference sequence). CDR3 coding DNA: TGTGCCAGTAGTATAGGGACTAGCGGGGGCAATGAGCAGTTCTTC. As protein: CASSIGTSGGNEQFF. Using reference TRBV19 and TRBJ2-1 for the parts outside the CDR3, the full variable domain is DGGITQSPKYLFRKEGQNVTLSCEQNLNHDAMYWYRQDPGQGLRLIYYSQIVNDFQKGDIAEGYSVSREKKESFPLTVTSAQKNPTAFYLCASSIGTSGGNEQFFGPGTRLTVL.

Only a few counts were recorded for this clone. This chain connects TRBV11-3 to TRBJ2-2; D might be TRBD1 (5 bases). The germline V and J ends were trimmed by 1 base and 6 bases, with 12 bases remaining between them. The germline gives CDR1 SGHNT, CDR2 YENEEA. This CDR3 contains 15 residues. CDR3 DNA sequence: TGTGCCAGCAGCTTAGCGGGCAGGGCGTCCGGGGAGCTGTTTTTT. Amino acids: CASSLAGRASGELFF.

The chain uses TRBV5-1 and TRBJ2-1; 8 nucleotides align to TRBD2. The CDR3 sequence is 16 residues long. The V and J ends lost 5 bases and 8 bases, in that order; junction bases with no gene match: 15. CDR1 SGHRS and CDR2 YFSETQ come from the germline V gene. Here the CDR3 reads CASSSRGDQGIDEQFF. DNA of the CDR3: TGCGCCAGCAGTTCGCGGGGGGACCAGGGTATCGATGAGCAGTTCTTC.

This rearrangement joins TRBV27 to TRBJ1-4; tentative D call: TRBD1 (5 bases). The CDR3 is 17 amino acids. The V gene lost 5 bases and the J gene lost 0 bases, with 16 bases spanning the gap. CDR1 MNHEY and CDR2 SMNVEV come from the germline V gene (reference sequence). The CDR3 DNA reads TGTGCCAGCAGTACAACCGGGACTGACCCAACTAATGAAAAACTGTTTTTT. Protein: CASSTTGTDPTNEKLFF.